The rows below give T cell receptor beta chains drawn from one sample of a study of post-analysis software for immune sequencing data. One entry per CDR3 protein, called by TCRdb with MiXCR from the PCR reads. Among around 400,000 distinct CDR3 sequences listed, 30% to 45% were seen once. The sequencing sample was made of blood. The origin of the receptors is a girl aged 2-10 years with multiple sclerosis. The conserved cysteine and the conserved F or W are not part of the CDR3 here. The order of the fields is J gene, V gene, CDR3 protein.

TRBJ1-3	TRBV6-5	ASSYGGDRLGLSSGNTIY
TRBJ1-2	TRBV5-6	ASSFQSFNYGYT
TRBJ1-2	TRBV4-1	ASSQVTGLYGYT
TRBJ2-7	TRBV4-3	ASSQRLAGDYEQY
TRBJ1-2	TRBV4-1	ASSQPVQGAYGYT
TRBJ2-5	TRBV2	ASSDGQGEETQY
TRBJ1-2	TRBV15	ATSNFDYGYT
TRBJ1-2	TRBV9	ASSVGGTARYGYT
TRBJ2-1	TRBV7-9	AGSPVGSYNEQF
TRBJ1-2	TRBV20-1	SVPGLRYGYT
TRBJ1-2	TRBV3-1	ASSQVAGYGYT
TRBJ1-2	TRBV7-9	ASSPQTPVYGELSYT
TRBJ2-1	TRBV28	ASAQGPNYNEQF
TRBJ1-5	TRBV6-2/TRBV6-3	ASRQPPTGFPQPQH
TRBJ1-2	TRBV4-3	ASSQGQGEPYGYT
TRBJ2-1	TRBV12-3/TRBV12-4	ATGVTSGRATEQF
TRBJ2-3	TRBV6-6	ASSRETDTQY
TRBJ2-7	TRBV27	ASSSGTGADEQY
TRBJ2-3	TRBV6-5	ASSTRGNTQY
TRBJ2-1	TRBV20-1	SARGAGGPGPYNEQF
TRBJ2-7	TRBV10-3	AISELMGEQY
TRBJ1-5	TRBV20-1	SARDQWGIQPQH
TRBJ1-2	TRBV29-1	SVEWYSPANYGHT
TRBJ2-7	TRBV28	ASSLLAGDNSYEQY
TRBJ2-4	TRBV7-2	ASSRDRGPNIQY
TRBJ1-2	TRBV3-1	ASSDGDRFHYGYT
TRBJ1-4	TRBV20-1	SAQTEAPKGEKLF
TRBJ2-7	TRBV6-5	ASRALASYEQY